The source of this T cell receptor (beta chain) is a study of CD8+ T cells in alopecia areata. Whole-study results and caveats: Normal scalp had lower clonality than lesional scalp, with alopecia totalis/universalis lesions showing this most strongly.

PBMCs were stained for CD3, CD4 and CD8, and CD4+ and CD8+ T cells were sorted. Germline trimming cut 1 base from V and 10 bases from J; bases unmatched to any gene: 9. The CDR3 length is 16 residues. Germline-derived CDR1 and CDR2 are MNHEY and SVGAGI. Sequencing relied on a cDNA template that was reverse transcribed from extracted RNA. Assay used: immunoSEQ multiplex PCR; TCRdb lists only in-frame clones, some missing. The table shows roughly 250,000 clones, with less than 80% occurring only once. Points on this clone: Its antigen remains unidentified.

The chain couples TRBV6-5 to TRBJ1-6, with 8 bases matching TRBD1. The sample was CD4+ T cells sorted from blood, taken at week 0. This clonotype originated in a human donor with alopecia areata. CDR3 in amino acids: CASSYWNWTGMSPLHF. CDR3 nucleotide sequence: TGTGCCAGCAGTTACTGGAATTGGACAGGGATGTCACCCCTCCACTTT.